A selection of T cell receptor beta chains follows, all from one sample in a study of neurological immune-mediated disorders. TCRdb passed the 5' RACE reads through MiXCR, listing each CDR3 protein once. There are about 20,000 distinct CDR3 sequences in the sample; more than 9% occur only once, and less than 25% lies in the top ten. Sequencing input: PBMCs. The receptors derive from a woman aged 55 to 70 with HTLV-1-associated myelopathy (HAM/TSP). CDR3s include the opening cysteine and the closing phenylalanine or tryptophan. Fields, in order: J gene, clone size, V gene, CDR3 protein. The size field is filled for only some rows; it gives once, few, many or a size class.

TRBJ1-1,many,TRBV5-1,CASSLANFRDTEAFF
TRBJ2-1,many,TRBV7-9,CASSFGSGGYEQFF
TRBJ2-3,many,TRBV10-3,CANPGEEQGATDTQYF
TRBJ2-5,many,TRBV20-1,CSALLAGGQETQYF
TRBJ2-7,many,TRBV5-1,CASRSLIDEQYF
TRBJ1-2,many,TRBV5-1,CASSPTGTGYGYTF
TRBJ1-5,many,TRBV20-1,CSARDSGQGHQPQHF
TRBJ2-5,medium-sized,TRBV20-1,CSATLGETQYF
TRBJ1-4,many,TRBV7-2,CASSFAGGIGEKLFF
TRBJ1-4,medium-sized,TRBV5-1,CASSFGLTRNRDEKLFF
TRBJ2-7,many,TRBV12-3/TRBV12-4,CASSWGQIYEQYF
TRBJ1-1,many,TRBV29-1,CSAVGGTEAFF
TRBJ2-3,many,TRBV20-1,CSARDLGWATDTQYF
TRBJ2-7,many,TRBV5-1,CASRLGLAGYEQYF
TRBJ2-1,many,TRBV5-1,CASSFASGGFREQFF
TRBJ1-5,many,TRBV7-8,CASSLVSTGGGLGQPQHF
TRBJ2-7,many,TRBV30,CAWSQDWSYEQYF
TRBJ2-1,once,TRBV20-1,CSASGGETNEQFF
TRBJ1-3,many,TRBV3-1,CASSQMGTVGNTIYF
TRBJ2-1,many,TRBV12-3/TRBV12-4,CASSERGSINEQFF
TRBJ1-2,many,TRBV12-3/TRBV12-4,CASSLGQGFGYTF
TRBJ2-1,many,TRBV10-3,CAISEQGRHNEQFF
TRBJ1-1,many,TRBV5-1,CASSQQGVFAFF
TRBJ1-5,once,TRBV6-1,CASSHRSQWQPQHF
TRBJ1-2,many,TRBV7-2,CASSLGGTGADNYGYTF
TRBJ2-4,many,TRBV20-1,CSASRAGAKNIQYF
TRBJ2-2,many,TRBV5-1,CASSHGTEVPGELFF
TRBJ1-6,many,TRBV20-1,CSARVRGGAFYNSPLHF
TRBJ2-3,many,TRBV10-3,CAISPSGGAVDTQYF
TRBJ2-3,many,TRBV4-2,CASSQGAGDSDTQYF
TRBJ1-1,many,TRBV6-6,CASSSLRSNTEAFF
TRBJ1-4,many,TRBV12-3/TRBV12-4,CASSSIDGTRNEKLFF
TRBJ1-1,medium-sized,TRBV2,CASSLSGTGRAEAFF
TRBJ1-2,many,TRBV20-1,CSAYRLRDRVFYGYTF
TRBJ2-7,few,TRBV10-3,CAISSTGAGEQYF
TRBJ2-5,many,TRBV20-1,CSARDPNGLAGGETQYF
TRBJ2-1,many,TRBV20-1,CSARSFRGKKKDNEQFF
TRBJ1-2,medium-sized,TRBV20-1,CSARAEQGGTYGYTF
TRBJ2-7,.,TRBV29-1,CSVDGGPSYEQYF
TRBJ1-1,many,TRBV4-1,CASSQVHFQNTEAFF
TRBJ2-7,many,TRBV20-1,CSASAETGTYEQYF
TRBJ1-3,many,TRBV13,CASSLGSGYSGNTIYF
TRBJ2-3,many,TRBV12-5,CASGSPPFTDTQYF
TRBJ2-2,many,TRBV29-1,CSVSGNTGELFF
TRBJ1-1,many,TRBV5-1,CASSLGLGAGSEAFF
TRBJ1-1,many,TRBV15,CATISGVDSNTEAFF
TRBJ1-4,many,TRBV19,CASSRRGLHVEKLFF